This TCR beta chain was observed in a study of radiation and T cells in renal cell carcinoma. Concerning this clone itself: The antigen is undetermined.

Study-wide results and caveats: In blood, top tumor clones expanded by 2 weeks, shrinking by 4.

This CDR3 comprises 16 residues. The V gene's germline CDR1 is SGDLS and CDR2 YYNGEE. V lost 0 bases, J lost 2 bases, and 15 bases lay in between. The repertoire was sequenced with immunoSEQ multiplex PCR; TCRdb's copy has only in-frame clones and lacks some. This sample has 100,000 to 150,000 clones; 82% occur once, and the top ten carry about 2.9%. Regarding time point: baseline pretreatment blood. Treatment meaning: 15 Gy SBRT to primary tumor, nephrectomy 4 weeks later. Here the sequenced sample was blood, taken from a patient whose treatment included radiotherapy and nephrectomy. This TCR came from a woman between 55 and 75 years old with renal cell carcinoma. The genes are TRBV9 and TRBJ2-7, with D possibly matching TRBD1 (6 bases). The CDR3 loop is CASSVEGTPGPYEQYF. The CDR3 DNA sequence: TGTGCCAGCAGCGTAGAAGGGACACCAGGCCCCTACGAGCAGTACTTC.